Given below is one TCR beta chain in context. The CDR3 extends over 11 amino acids. V was trimmed by 6 bases and J by 1 base, leaving 4 bases between them. Germline V CDR1 and CDR2: MGHDK, SYGVNS. The data stem from a study of blood T cell repertoires in COVID-19. Clones were sequenced by immunoSEQ multiplex PCR, and TCRdb holds only the in-frame ones, with some missing. The sample has more than 200,000 clones; 84% are singletons. The TCR comes from a man aged 55 to 69 with acute or convalescent COVID-19. V and J are TRBV25-1 and TRBJ2-7; D not resolved. Material for sequencing was peripheral blood. CDR3 DNA sequence: TGTGCCAGCAGCCTTTCCTACGAGCAGTACTTC. Amino acid sequence: CASSLSYEQYF.